The sequence of this T cell receptor (beta chain) was determined in a study of PD-1 blockade in classical Hodgkin lymphoma (dated by TCRdb to 2020 to 2021). Context from the whole study: Nivolumab dosing was 3 mg/kg intravenously every 2 weeks, continuing until either disease progression or unacceptable toxicity. The study used TCR beta sequencing and CyTOF to define a peripheral blood immune signature of response to PD-1 blockade in classical Hodgkin lymphoma. Study-wide conclusions, independent of this receptor: Patients starting nivolumab less than 1 year after ASCT had lower diversity and were excluded from later analyses to avoid confounding by immune reconstitution. Baseline TCR diversity was reported to be lower in newly diagnosed patients than in healthy donors, and even lower in relapsed/refractory patients. CD4+ but not CD8+ TCR diversity rose significantly by C4D1 (p=0.0027 vs p=0.16), most apparent in complete responders (p=0.02). Trial patients with a complete response had baseline diversity similar to that of newly diagnosed patients, while partial responders and progressors had significantly lower diversity. The study was limited to a single clinical trial cohort, and causes of repertoire differences, possibly disease activity or prior therapy, remained undefined.

Via the germline V gene, CDR1 is ENHRY and CDR2 SYGVKD. CDR3 length: 14 amino acids, cysteine to phenylalanine. Only CDR3 DNA is held: 42 bases, read in frame from base 1. Trimming takes 5 bases off V and 8 bases off J; junction bases not matched to a gene: 8. Genomic DNA was isolated using the Qiagen DNeasy kit from unsorted PBMCs as well as from negatively selected CD4+ and CD8+ fractions. TCR beta CDR3 regions were subjected to amplification by immunoSEQ multiplex PCR with primers that anneal to V and J segments. A synthetic immune receptor repertoire was used to minimize amplification bias, and remaining bias was computationally removed after sequencing. The original pipeline was this. Repertoire diversity was quantified as the Shannon entropy index using custom Python scripts. Unsorted, CD4+ and CD8+ repertoires were examined separately, except in combined analyses, for which CD4+ and CD8+ sequences were merged in silico. A clone was considered expanded if an increase in frequency of at least 2-fold after treatment relative to C1D1 was found, and a pseudocount of 0.5 was applied to clones undetected at baseline. Singleton clones were defined as clones with 0 or 1 copy at C1D1, and non-singleton clones were defined as clones with 2 or more copies. By matching protein sequences in sorted samples from the same patient, clones expanded in unsorted samples were annotated as CD4+, CD8+ or unknown. Wilcoxon tests on paired samples were used to test diversity changes from C1D1 to C4D1. TCRdb took this table from immuneACCESS and kept in-frame rearrangements with V and J called. Such tables lack part of the clones; where checked against another copy, unresolved V genes explain under half of the gap, and the rest is unexplained. Clonal size and the V and J genes are those of that table, whereas D and trimming came from the DNA. The sample includes approximately 61,000 clones, with around 87% observed a single time. Roughly 15% of the sample rests with the top ten.

Reading the label with the study, this specimen's time point is: cycle 1 day 1 (C1D1), immediately before nivolumab initiation. Every trial patient had relapsed after autologous stem cell transplantation, and cohorts A, B and C differed in prior brentuximab vedotin exposure. The trial cohort included fewer than 65 patients with relapsed/refractory classical Hodgkin lymphoma, and each patient had a best overall response of complete response, partial response or progressive disease. Single-agent nivolumab was administered to trial patients in the multi-cohort phase II CheckMate 205 trial. An independent review committee assessed best overall response by applying the 2007 International Working Group response criteria. PBMCs from the trial were collected at three points: immediately before nivolumab initiation (C1D1), and during therapy at cycle 2 day 1 and cycle 4 day 1. Peripheral blood was collected in 8 mL Vacutainer Cell Preparation Tubes, from which PBMCs were isolated by centrifugation and then cryopreserved.

This clone has a single count. Its recognized antigen is unknown. Base-call qualities are not available, and no considerably larger clone is one nucleotide away. Sequences were derived from peripheral blood mononuclear cells (PBMCs), sampled at baseline. This receptor chain uses TRBV10-3 and TRBJ1-2; the central 10 bases match TRBD1. The sequence derives from a human donor with classical Hodgkin lymphoma. The CDR3 is CAISTFDRGRGYTF. The DNA is as follows: TGTGCCATCAGTACGTTCGACAGGGGGCGAGGCTACACCTTC.